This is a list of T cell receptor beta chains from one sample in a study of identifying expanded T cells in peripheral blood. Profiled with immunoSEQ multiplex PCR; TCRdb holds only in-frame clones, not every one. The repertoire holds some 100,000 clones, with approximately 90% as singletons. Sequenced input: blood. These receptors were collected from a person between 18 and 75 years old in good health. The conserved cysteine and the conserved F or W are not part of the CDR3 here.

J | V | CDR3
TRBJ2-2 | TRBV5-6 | ASSLVQAPGELF
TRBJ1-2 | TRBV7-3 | ASSLGHLANYGYT
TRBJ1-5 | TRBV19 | ASSAPGQPNQPQH
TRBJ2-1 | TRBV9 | ASSSRGSRNEQF
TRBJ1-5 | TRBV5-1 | ASSLTAVRGQPQH
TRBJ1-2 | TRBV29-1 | SVEPQGYYGYT
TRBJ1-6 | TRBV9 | ASSVGAGYNSPLH
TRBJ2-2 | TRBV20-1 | SASLAGELF
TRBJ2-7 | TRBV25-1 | ASSEPSGGATYEQY
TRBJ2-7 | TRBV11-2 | ASSLLPSGSSEQY
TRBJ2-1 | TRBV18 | ASSPPVNPSYNEQF
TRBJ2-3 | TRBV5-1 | ASSLWFGQPTSPNTQY
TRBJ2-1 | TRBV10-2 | ATNTGLYNEQF
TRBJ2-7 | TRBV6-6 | ASSYRRDRPYEQY
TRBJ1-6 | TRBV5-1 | ASSLAWTGYSPLH